These 17 T cell receptor beta chains originate from one sample sequenced in a study of blood T cells in healthy people across ages. A second roughly 7 to 12 cycle PCR used barcoded and J-beta primers. TCRdb re-called the 5' RACE reads through MiXCR, storing one row per CDR3 protein. The data show about 780,000 distinct CDR3 sequences, about 26% seen once. The sample was also reused in another study, on T cells of mothers and their children.

The sequenced sample consisted of blood. The receptors stem from a boy aged 5-17 years in good health.

The chain has TRBV28 and TRBJ2-1, with 8 nucleotides matching TRBD1. CDR1 MDHEN and CDR2 SYDVKM come from the germline V gene. This CDR3 is built from 16 residues. V lost 5 bases, J lost 4 bases, and 10 bases stayed unmatched. The CDR3 region has the DNA TGTGCCAGCAGTGGGGGACAGGCGTGGGGGTACAATGAGCAGTTCTTC. This gives the protein CASSGGQAWGYNEQFF.

On this clonotype: Since no conserved phenylalanine or tryptophan closes the CDR3, a read error is the likely cause. The rearrangement links TRBV27 to TRBJ1-5; D perhaps matches TRBD1 (5 bases). Germline V lookup: CDR1 MNHEY, CDR2 SMNVEV (reference sequence). The V gene lost 2 bases and the J gene lost 7 bases, with 15 bases spanning the gap. This CDR3 is built from 15 residues. The CDR3 DNA sequence: TGTGCCAGCAGTTTAAACAGCGGGGGAGACCAGCCCCAGCATTCT. Its translation is CASSLNSGGDQPQHS.

This clonotype was seen a few times. The rearrangement uses TRBV7-9 and TRBJ2-1, with D tentatively TRBD1 (6 bases). The CDR3 has 19 residues. Germline CDR1 is SEHNR and CDR2 is FQNEAQ (reference sequence). The V end lost 1 base, the J end lost 0 bases, and 19 bases lay between the germline ends. CDR3 DNA sequence: TGTGCCAGCAGCTTAGGGGGGCAGGGGAGTCTCCACTCCTACAATGAGCAGTTCTTC. Protein sequence: CASSLGGQGSLHSYNEQFF.

V gene TRBV27 combines with J gene TRBJ2-5, with D perhaps TRBD1 or TRBD2 (6 bases each). From germline, CDR1 is MNHEY and CDR2 SMNVEV (reference sequence). Between the trimmed V and J ends, which lost 3 bases and 5 bases, there was a span of 16 bases. The CDR3 length is 15 residues. CDR3 sequence (DNA): TGTGCCAGCAGTTTCCGTTTGGGGGGCGCTGAGACCCAGTACTTC. It translates to CASSFRLGGAETQYF.

The chain has TRBV6-5 and TRBJ2-1; 12 bases are shared with TRBD1. The end of the DNA is better explained by TRBJ2-5, so the J call may be wrong. Germline-derived CDR1 and CDR2 are MNHEY and SVGAGI. CDR3 size: 14 residues. CDR3 protein: CASGGTGGGETQYF. CDR3 nucleotide sequence: TGTGCCAGCGGTGGGACAGGGGGCGGAGAGACCCAGTACTTC.

The V and J genes are TRBV6-2 or TRBV6-3 and TRBJ2-1; D may match TRBD1 or TRBD2 (6 bases each). Trimming cost V 2 bases and J 9 bases, with 11 bases left between them. This CDR3 comprises 13 residues. CDR1 is MNHEY and CDR2 is SVGEGT in the germline V gene. In DNA, the CDR3 is TGTGCCAGCAGTTACCCGGGGGCGGGTGAGCAGTTCTTC. Its protein product is CASSYPGAGEQFF.

This clonotype was seen only a few times. The chain recombines TRBV7-9 with TRBJ2-5, with 9 bases lining up with TRBD2. CDR3 length: 13 amino acids. V lost 7 bases and J lost 4; bases outside the gene matches: 4. In germline, CDR1 is SEHNR, CDR2 FQNEAQ (reference sequence). The DNA of the CDR3 is TGTGCCAGCAACTTGGGACTAGCAGAGACCCAGTACTTC. This translates into CASNLGLAETQYF.

The rearrangement joins TRBV6-2 or TRBV6-3 to TRBJ2-5, with D maybe TRBD2 (5 bases). Germline V gene data show CDR1 as MNHEY and CDR2 as SVGEGT. This CDR3 contains 17 residues. Trimming cost V 4 bases and J 5 bases, with 23 bases left between them. CDR3 sequence: CASSFGRRAVRGETQYF. The CDR3 bases are TGTGCCAGCAGTTTCGGTCGTCGAGCAGTCCGAGGGGAGACCCAGTACTTC.

The chain links TRBV4-1 to TRBJ2-5; the D gene is possibly TRBD1 (6 bases). The ends were cut back, 1 base at V and 5 bases at J, with 11 bases in the middle. Germline values: CDR1 MGHRA, CDR2 YSYEKL. The CDR3 totals 14 residues. The CDR3 reads CASSQAGEAETQYF. Here the CDR3 DNA reads TGCGCCAGCAGCCAAGCAGGGGAAGCGGAGACCCAGTACTTC.

J is TRBJ1-4 and V is TRBV5-5; 7 nucleotides align to TRBD1. V trimming: 6 bases; J trimming: 3 bases; junction bases outside the gene matches: 2. Germline assignment: CDR1 SGHKS and CDR2 YYEKEE (reference sequence). The CDR3 totals 13 residues. The chain's CDR3 is CASTGQANEKLFF. The CDR3 DNA follows: TGTGCCAGCACCGGACAGGCTAATGAAAAACTGTTTTTT.

This clonotype was found a few times. The rearrangement links TRBV6-5 to TRBJ2-2; 7 positions agree with TRBD1. The CDR3 totals 16 residues. The germline V gene encodes CDR1 MNHEY and CDR2 SVGAGI. Trimming removed 2 bases from V and 4 bases from J; junction bases left unmatched: 7. In DNA, the CDR3 is TGTGCCAGCAGTTACACTAAGACAGGGATCACCGGGGAGCTGTTTTTT. It encodes CASSYTKTGITGELFF.

V is TRBV29-1 and J is TRBJ1-4; possibly TRBD1 for D (6 bases). This CDR3 has 14 amino acids. Germline values: CDR1 SQVTM, CDR2 ANQGSEA. Trimming cost V 8 bases and J 0 bases, with 13 bases left between them. CDR3 sequence reads: CSIKKGATNEKLFF. DNA of the CDR3: TGCAGCATAAAGAAGGGGGCAACTAATGAAAAACTGTTTTTT.

This chain joins TRBV4-1 and TRBJ2-7; unclear D gene. The ends were cut back, 0 bases at V and 2 bases at J, with 8 bases in the middle. The CDR3 extends over 14 amino acids. Germline V gives CDR1 MGHRA, CDR2 YSYEKL. The CDR3 DNA reads as TGCGCCAGCAGCCAAGAGGGATGGACCTACGAGCAGTACTTC. The encoded protein is CASSQEGWTYEQYF.

This clonotype turned up a few times. Here the CDR3 reads CASSLSGTGDRYEQYF. The CDR3 nucleotides are TGTGCCAGCAGCCTCTCCGGGACAGGGGATCGGTACGAGCAGTACTTC. This chain joins TRBV7-9 and TRBJ2-7, with 10 bases matching TRBD1. Germline assignment: CDR1 SEHNR and CDR2 FQNEAQ (reference sequence). This CDR3 is 16 amino acids long. The V segment lost 5 bases and the J segment 4 bases; nucleotides outside the gene matches: 11.

The chain uses TRBV29-1 and TRBJ2-5; D not certain. Between the trimmed V and J ends, which lost 4 bases and 4 bases, there was a span of 4 bases. Germline V gene lookup returns CDR1 SQVTM and CDR2 ANQGSEA. This CDR3 region has 10 residues. DNA of the CDR3: TGCAGCGTTGGGCCAGAGACCCAGTACTTC. This gives the protein CSVGPETQYF. Complete variable domain (other parts from reference TRBV29-1 and TRBJ2-5): SAVISQKPSRDICQRGTSLTIQCQVDSQVTMMFWYRQQPGQSLTLIATANQGSEATYESGFVIDKFPISRPNLTFSTLTVSNMSPEDSSIYLCSVGPETQYFGPGTRLLVL.

This clonotype was seen just once. This chain joins TRBV28 and TRBJ1-6, with unresolved D. The length of the CDR3 is 15 residues. V was clipped by 5 bases and J by 6 bases, with 14 bases between them. Germline CDR1 MDHEN, CDR2 SYDVKM. CDR3 nucleotides: TGTGCCAGCAGTGTGGGGAGTTCCGGTAATTCACCCCTCCACTTT. Protein: CASSVGSSGNSPLHF.

This rearrangement joins TRBV10-1 to TRBJ2-3; 10 nucleotides align to TRBD2. Germline CDR1 reads WNHNN; CDR2 reads SYGVQD (reference sequence). The CDR3 contains 16 residues. The V segment lost 4 bases and the J segment 2 bases; nucleotides outside the gene matches: 6. CDR3 bases: TGCGCCAGCAGTGTCTCTAGCGGGGGACTCACAGATACGCAGTATTTT. It codes for CASSVSSGGLTDTQYF.